This TCR beta chain was documented in a study of T cells after yellow fever vaccination. Germline V CDR1 and CDR2: DFQATT, SNEGSKA (reference sequence). The CDR3 covers 13 residues. V lost 6 bases, J lost 0 bases, and 2 bases stayed unmatched. Study results and limitations: Overlap between CD4 and CD8 compartments was detected for a small share of clonotypes.

This clonotype was observed a few times. TCRdb passed the 5' RACE reads through MiXCR, listing each CDR3 protein once. In the table there are roughly 94,000 distinct CDR3 sequences, approximately 9% of which are singletons. The genes are TRBV20-1 and TRBJ2-3; TRBD1 aligns across 8 bases. The source of this sequence is a man aged 18 to 35 who received the YFV17D yellow fever vaccine. Sample: CD8+ T cells not binding an NS4B(214-222) dextramer, sorted from PBMCs, taken around 15 days after the first yellow fever vaccination. CDR3 loop: CSARTGSTDTQYF. As DNA, the CDR3 is TGCAGTGCCAGGACAGGGAGCACAGATACGCAGTATTTT.